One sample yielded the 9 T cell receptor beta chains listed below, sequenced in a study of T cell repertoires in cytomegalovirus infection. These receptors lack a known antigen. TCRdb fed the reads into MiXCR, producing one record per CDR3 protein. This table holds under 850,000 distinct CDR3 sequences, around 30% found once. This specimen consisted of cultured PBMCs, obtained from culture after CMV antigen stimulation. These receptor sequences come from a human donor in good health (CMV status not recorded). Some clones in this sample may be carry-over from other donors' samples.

The DNA of the CDR3 is TGTGCCAGTTGGACCCCCCCCAGTGAGCAGTTCTTC. Encoded protein: CASWTPPSEQFF. The chain couples TRBV28 to TRBJ2-1, with unresolved D. V was trimmed by 9 bases and J by 9 bases, leaving 15 bases between them. CDR3 length: 12 residues. CDR1 and CDR2 (germline): MDHEN, SYDVKM.

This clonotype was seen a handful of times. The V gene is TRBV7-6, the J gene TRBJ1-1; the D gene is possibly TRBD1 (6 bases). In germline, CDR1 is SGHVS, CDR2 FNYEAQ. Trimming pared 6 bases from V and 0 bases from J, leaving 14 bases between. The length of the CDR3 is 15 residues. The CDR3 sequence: CASSIQGFLNTEAFF. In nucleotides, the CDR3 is TGTGCCAGCAGTATTCAGGGGTTTTTGAACACTGAAGCTTTCTTT.

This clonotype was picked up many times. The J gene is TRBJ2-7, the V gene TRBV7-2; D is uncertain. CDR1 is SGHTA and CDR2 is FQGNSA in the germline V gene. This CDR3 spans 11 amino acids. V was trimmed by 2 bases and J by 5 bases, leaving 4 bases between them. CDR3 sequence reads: CASSLFHEQYF. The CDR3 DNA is TGTGCCAGCAGCTTATTCCACGAGCAGTACTTC.

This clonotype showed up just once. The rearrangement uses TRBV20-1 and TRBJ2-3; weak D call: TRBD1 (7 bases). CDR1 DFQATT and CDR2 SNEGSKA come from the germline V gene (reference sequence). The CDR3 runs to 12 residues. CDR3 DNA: TGCAGGGGGGGACAGAGCACAGATACGCAGTATTTT. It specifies CRGGQSTDTQYF.

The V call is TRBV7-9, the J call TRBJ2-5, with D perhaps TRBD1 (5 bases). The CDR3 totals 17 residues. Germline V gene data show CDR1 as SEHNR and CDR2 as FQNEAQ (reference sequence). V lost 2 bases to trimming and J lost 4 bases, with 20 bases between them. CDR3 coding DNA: TGTGCCAGCAGCTTAAGCAAGGGTTTAGGGGCTACAGAGACCCAGTACTTC. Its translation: CASSLSKGLGATETQYF.

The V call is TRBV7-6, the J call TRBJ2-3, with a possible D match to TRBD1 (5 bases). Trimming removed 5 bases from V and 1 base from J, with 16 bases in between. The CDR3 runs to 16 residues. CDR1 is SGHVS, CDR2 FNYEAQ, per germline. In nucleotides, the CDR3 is TGTGCCAGCAGCCTCACTTTGGCGACAGGCACAGATACGCAGTATTTT. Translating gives CASSLTLATGTDTQYF. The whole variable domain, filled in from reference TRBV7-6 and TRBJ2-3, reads GAGVSQSPRYKVTKRGQDVALRCDPISGHVSLYWYRQALGQGPEFLTYFNYEAQQDKSGLPNDRFSAERPEGSISTLTIQRTEQRDSAMYRCASSLTLATGTDTQYFGPGTRLTVL.

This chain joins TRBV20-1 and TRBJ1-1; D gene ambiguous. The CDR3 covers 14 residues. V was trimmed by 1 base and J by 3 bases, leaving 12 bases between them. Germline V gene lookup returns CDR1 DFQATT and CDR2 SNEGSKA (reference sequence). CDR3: CSARAARGDTEAFF. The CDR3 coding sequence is TGCAGTGCTAGAGCGGCCCGTGGGGACACTGAAGCTTTCTTT.

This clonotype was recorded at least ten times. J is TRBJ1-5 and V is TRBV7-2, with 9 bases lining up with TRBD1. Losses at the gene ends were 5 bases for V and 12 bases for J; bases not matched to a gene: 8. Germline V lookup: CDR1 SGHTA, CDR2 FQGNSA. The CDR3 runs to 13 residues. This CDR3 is CASSLGQGNLQHF. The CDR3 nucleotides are TGTGCCAGCAGCCTGGGACAGGGTAATCTCCAGCATTTT.

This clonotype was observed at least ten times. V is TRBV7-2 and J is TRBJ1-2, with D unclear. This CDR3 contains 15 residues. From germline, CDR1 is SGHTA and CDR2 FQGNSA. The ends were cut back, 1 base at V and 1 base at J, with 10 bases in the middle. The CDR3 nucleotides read TGTGCCAGCAGCTTAGTATCCGAGGATAACTATGGCTACACCTTC. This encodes CASSLVSEDNYGYTF.